This T cell receptor beta chain was recorded in a study of radiotherapy plus CTLA-4 blockade in lung cancer. General study results and limits: TCR clones originating in tumors grew in number in blood after radiotherapy plus ipilimumab. Strongest reported response predictors: early blood clone changes and post-radiation interferon-beta.

Profiled with immunoSEQ multiplex PCR; TCRdb holds only in-frame clones, not every one. The sample holds over 15,000 clones; more than 75% are singletons and the top ten take 23%. V lost 3 bases to trimming and J lost 2 bases, with 14 bases between them. Germline V gene sequence: CDR1 MDHEN, CDR2 SYDVKM. The CDR3 length is 15 residues. A word on this clone: Its antigen is unidentified.

The origin of this receptor is a human donor with non-small cell lung cancer whose response to radiotherapy plus ipilimumab could not be evaluated. This chain joins TRBV28 and TRBJ2-7; a weak D match, TRBD2 (5 bases). The specimen comprised peripheral blood, sampled from a patient treated with radiotherapy plus ipilimumab. Here the CDR3 DNA reads TGTGCCAGCAGTTTTAGCGAAGGGATTACCTACGAGCAGTACTTC. Amino acid sequence: CASSFSEGITYEQYF.